A single sample is the source of the 16 T cell receptor beta chains below, sequenced in a study of T cell responses to AZD1222 COVID-19 vaccine. Clones were read by immunoSEQ multiplex PCR, and TCRdb kept only the in-frame ones, dropping some. The sample shows some 200,000 clones, roughly 92% of them seen only once. The sample here was peripheral blood, taken 28 days after the second AZD1222 dose. These receptors were collected from an adult who received the AZD1222 COVID-19 vaccine.

The chain carries TRBV12-5 and TRBJ2-1; 11 bases fit TRBD2. The CDR3 extends over 16 amino acids. Trimming took 6 bases from V and 3 from J; bases not matched to a gene: 7. Germline CDR1 is LGHNT and CDR2 is FRNRAP. DNA for the CDR3: TGTGCTAGTGGCCGTAGCGGGAGGGCTGTCTACAATGAGCAGTTCTTC. This translates into CASGRSGRAVYNEQFF.

The chain employs TRBV3-1 (or the pseudogene TRBV3-2) and TRBJ2-1; 7 bases map to TRBD2. This CDR3 has 13 amino acids. V lost 3 bases to trimming and J lost 9 bases; unmatched junction nucleotides: 5. Germline-derived CDR1 and CDR2 are LGHDT and YNNKEL (reference sequence). CDR3 loop: CASSHLSSGEQFF. DNA for the CDR3: TGTGCCAGCAGCCACCTATCTAGCGGTGAGCAGTTCTTC.

This rearrangement joins TRBV9 to TRBJ1-1; perhaps TRBD1 as D (6 bases). The CDR3 covers 14 residues. Trimming removed 0 bases at V and 4 bases at J, with 10 bases between. Germline V lookup: CDR1 SGDLS, CDR2 YYNGEE. The CDR3 protein is CASSVGGRGTEAFF. The CDR3 DNA sequence: TGTGCCAGCAGCGTAGGGGGCAGGGGCACTGAAGCTTTCTTT.

The J gene is TRBJ2-5, the V gene TRBV3-1 (or the pseudogene TRBV3-2); maybe TRBD2 (5 bases). This CDR3 has 12 amino acids. V was pared by 2 bases and J by 5 bases, with 6 bases between. CDR1 LGHDT and CDR2 YNNKEL come from the germline V gene (reference sequence). CDR3: CASSQTGETQYF. As DNA, the CDR3 is TGTGCCAGCAGCCAAACGGGGGAGACCCAGTACTTC.

This rearrangement joins TRBV19 to TRBJ2-6; D call uncertain. Per the germline V gene, CDR1 is LNHDA and CDR2 is SQIVND (reference sequence). Deletions cut 1 base from V and 4 bases from J, with 8 bases between. The CDR3 runs to 15 residues. CDR3 sequence reads: CASSIGWLGANVLTF. The CDR3 nucleotides are TGTGCCAGTAGTATAGGCTGGCTCGGGGCCAACGTCCTGACTTTC.

CDR3 amino acids: CASSLRGHSNQPQHF. CDR3 nucleotides: TGTGCCAGCAGCCTCAGGGGGCATAGCAATCAGCCCCAGCATTTT. This chain connects TRBV5-6 to TRBJ1-5, with 8 bases fitting TRBD1. The CDR3 spans 15 residues. V dropped 4 bases and J dropped 0; count of bases not matched to a gene: 3. Germline V gene sequence: CDR1 SGHDT, CDR2 YYEEEE.

The chain has TRBV29-1 and TRBJ1-4; D remains unclear. The CDR3 contains 11 residues. Germline CDR1 reads SQVTM; CDR2 reads ANQGSEA. V was clipped by 0 bases and J by 8 bases, with 4 bases between them. CDR3 sequence reads: CSVEDREKLFF. In DNA, the CDR3 is TGCAGCGTTGAAGACAGGGAAAAACTGTTTTTT.

The rearrangement joins TRBV11-2 to TRBJ1-6; perhaps TRBD1 as D (5 bases). The CDR3 sequence is 14 residues long. In germline, CDR1 is SGHAT, CDR2 FQNNGV. Trimming pared 3 bases from V and 10 bases from J, leaving 13 bases between. The CDR3: CASSFGLGQSPLHF. CDR3 bases: TGTGCCAGCAGCTTCGGGCTGGGGCAGTCACCCCTCCACTTT.

This rearrangement joins TRBV30 to TRBJ1-6; D not certain. V gave up 4 bases and J gave up 7 bases, with 17 bases separating them. Germline-derived CDR1 and CDR2 are GTSNPN and SVGIG (reference sequence). The CDR3 spans 15 residues. CDR3 in DNA: TGTGCCTGGATGAATCTACCCGGACTGAATTCACCCCTCCACTTT. It encodes CAWMNLPGLNSPLHF. The full variable domain, with the rest looked up from reference TRBV30 and TRBJ1-6, is SQTIHQWPATLVQPVGSPLSLECTVEGTSNPNLYWYRQAAGRGLQLLFYSVGIGQISSEVPQNLSASRPQDRQFILSSKKLLLSDSGFYLCAWMNLPGLNSPLHFGNGTRLTVT.

This chain joins TRBV28 and TRBJ1-3, with D unresolved. Between the trimmed V and J ends, which lost 6 bases and 1 base, there was a span of 13 bases. The CDR3 has 15 residues. CDR1 and CDR2 (germline): MDHEN, SYDVKM. CDR3 sequence (DNA): TGTGCCAGCAGCACCATCGTACTTTCTGGAAACACCATATATTTT. As protein: CASSTIVLSGNTIYF.

The V gene is TRBV27, the J gene TRBJ2-5, with D unresolved. The germline V and J ends were trimmed by 4 bases and 2 bases, with 11 bases remaining between them. Germline CDR1 reads MNHEY; CDR2 reads SMNVEV (reference sequence). This CDR3 spans 14 amino acids. CDR3 loop: CASSSRTLQETQYF. The CDR3 DNA follows: TGTGCCAGCAGTTCCCGGACGCTACAAGAGACCCAGTACTTC.

In this sample, this clone turned up a few times. The rearrangement joins TRBV7-9 to TRBJ1-6, with TRBD1 matching 7 bases. Germline V gene lookup returns CDR1 SEHNR and CDR2 FQNEAQ (reference sequence). Losses at the gene ends were 11 bases for V and 8 bases for J; bases not matched to a gene: 12. There are 14 residues in the CDR3. This CDR3 is CAGGTTGLDSPLHF. For the CDR3, the DNA is TGTGCCGGGGGAACGACAGGGCTTGATTCACCCCTCCACTTT.

About this clone itself: An end of the junction does not agree with germline; a read error may underlie this. The chain joins TRBV10-3 to TRBJ2-3; TRBD1 agrees at 9 bases. Germline CDR1 ENHRY, CDR2 SYGVKD. The CDR3 is 15 amino acids. The CDR3 is CAISADRGVTYTQYF. For the CDR3, the DNA is TGTGCCATCAGTGCCGACAGGGGGGTCACATATACGCAGTATTTT.

The chain is built from TRBV16 and TRBJ1-3; 7 nucleotides line up with TRBD1. J was trimmed by 2 bases and V by 5 bases; bases with no gene match: 3. The germline V gene encodes CDR1 KGHSY and CDR2 FQNENV. The CDR3 is made up of 14 amino acids. The CDR3 region is CASSYGQAGNTIYF. For the CDR3, the DNA is TGTGCCAGCAGCTACGGACAGGCTGGAAACACCATATATTTT.

This sequence joins TRBV18 and TRBJ2-5, with D perhaps given as TRBD1 or TRBD2 (7 bases each). The CDR3 has 17 residues. The V gene's germline CDR1 is KGHSH and CDR2 LQKENI. The V and J ends lost 3 bases and 4 bases respectively, with 21 bases between them. This CDR3 is CASSPPRLAGGGETQYF. In nucleotides, the CDR3 is TGTGCCAGCTCACCCCCCCGCCTGGCAGGGGGGGGAGAGACCCAGTACTTC.

This chain joins TRBV4-1 and TRBJ1-5; no clear D. The length of the CDR3 is 15 residues. CDR1 is MGHRA, CDR2 YSYEKL, per germline. With 1 base removed from V and 3 bases from J, the gap between germline ends came to 10 bases. The CDR3 reads CASSQVAGHNQPQHF. In DNA, the CDR3 is TGCGCCAGCAGCCAAGTAGCAGGCCACAATCAGCCCCAGCATTTT.